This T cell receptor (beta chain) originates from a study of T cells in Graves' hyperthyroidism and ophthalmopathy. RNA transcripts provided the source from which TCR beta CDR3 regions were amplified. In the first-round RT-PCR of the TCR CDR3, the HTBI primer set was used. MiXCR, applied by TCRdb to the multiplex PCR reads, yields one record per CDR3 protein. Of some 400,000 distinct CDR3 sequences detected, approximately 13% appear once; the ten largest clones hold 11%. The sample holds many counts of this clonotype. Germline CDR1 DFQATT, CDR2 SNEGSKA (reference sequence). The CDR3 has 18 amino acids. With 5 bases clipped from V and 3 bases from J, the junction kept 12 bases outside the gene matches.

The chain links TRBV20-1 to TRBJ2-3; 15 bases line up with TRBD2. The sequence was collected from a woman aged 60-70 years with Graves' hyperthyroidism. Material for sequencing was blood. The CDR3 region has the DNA TGCAGTGCTTCTCCGGGACTAGCGGGAGGCCGTCCTACAGATACGCAGTATTTT. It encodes CSASPGLAGGRPTDTQYF.